This T cell receptor beta chain is drawn from a study of blood T cells in healthy people across ages. This clonotype came up once. For the second PCR, which ran for about 6 to 11 cycles, a sample-barcoded 5' primer and a J-beta primer mix were used. Every cDNA molecule bore a tag from a template-switch adaptor containing 12 random nucleotides. TCRdb called the 5' RACE reads again in MiXCR, with one record for every CDR3 protein. The sample yields more than 650,000 distinct CDR3 sequences, 40% to 65% seen once. Between the trimmed V and J ends, which lost 0 bases and 10 bases, there was a span of 10 bases. From germline, CDR1 is SGHTA and CDR2 FQGNSA. CDR3 size: 13 residues. Each of the donors had about 9.9 milliliters of peripheral blood drawn into EDTA-treated Vacutainer tubes. Each sample used at least 6 million PBMCs.

The source is an elderly man in good health. Sample: blood. V usage is TRBV7-2 and J usage is TRBJ2-1; D is ambiguous. The CDR3: CASSLALLREQFF. CDR3 nucleotides: TGTGCCAGCAGCTTAGCTTTGTTGAGGGAGCAGTTCTTC.